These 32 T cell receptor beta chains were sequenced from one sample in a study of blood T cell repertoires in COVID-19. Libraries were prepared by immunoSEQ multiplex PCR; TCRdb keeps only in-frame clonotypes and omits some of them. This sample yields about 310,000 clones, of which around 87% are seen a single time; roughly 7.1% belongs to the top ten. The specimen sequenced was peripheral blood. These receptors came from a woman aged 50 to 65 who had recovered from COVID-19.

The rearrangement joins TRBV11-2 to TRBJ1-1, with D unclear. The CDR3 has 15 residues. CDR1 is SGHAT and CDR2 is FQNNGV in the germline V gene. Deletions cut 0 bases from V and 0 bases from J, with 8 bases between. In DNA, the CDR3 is TGTGCCAGCAGCTTAGAGGCGGGGATGAACACTGAAGCTTTCTTT. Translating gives CASSLEAGMNTEAFF.

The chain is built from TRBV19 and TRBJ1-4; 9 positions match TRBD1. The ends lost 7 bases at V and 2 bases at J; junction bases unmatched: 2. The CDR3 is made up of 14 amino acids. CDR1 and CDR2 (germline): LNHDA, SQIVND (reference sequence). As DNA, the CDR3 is TGTGCCAGTACCGGGACAGGGACTAATGAAAAACTGTTTTTT. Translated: CASTGTGTNEKLFF.

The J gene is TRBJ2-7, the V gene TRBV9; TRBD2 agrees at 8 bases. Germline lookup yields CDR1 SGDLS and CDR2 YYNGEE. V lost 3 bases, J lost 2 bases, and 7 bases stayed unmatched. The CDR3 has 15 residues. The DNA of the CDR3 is TGTGCCAGCAGCGGGGGCACGGGGGGGCCCTACGAGCAGTACTTC. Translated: CASSGGTGGPYEQYF. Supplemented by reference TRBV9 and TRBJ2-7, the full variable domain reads DSGVTQTPKHLITATGQRVTLRCSPRSGDLSVYWYQQSLDQGLQFLIQYYNGEERAKGNILERFSAQQFPDLHSELNLSSLELGDSALYFCASSGGTGGPYEQYFGPGTRLTVT.

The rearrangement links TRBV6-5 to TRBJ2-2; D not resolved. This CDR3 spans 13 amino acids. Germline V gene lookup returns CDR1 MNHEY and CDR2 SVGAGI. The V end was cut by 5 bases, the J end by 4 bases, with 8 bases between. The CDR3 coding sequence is TGTGCCAGCAGTCCCCAGGCCACCGGGGAGCTGTTTTTT. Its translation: CASSPQATGELFF.

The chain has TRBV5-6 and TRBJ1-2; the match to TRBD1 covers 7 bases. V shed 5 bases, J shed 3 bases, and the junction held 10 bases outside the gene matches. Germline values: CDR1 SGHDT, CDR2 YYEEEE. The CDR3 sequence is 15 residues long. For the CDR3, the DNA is TGTGCCAGCAGTTCCACTGGGACAGCCTACTATGGCTACACCTTC. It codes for CASSSTGTAYYGYTF.

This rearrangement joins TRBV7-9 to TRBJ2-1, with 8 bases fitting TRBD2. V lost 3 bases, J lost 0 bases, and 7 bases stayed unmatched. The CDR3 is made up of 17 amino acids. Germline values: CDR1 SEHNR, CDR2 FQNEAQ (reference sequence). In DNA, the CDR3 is TGTGCCAGCAGCTTCACTACCGGGACTAGCTCCTACAATGAGCAGTTCTTC. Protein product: CASSFTTGTSSYNEQFF. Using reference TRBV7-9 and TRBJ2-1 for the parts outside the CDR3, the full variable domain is DTGVSQNPRHKITKRGQNVTFRCDPISEHNRLYWYRQTLGQGPEFLTYFQNEAQLEKSRLLSDRFSAERPKGSFSTLEIQRTEQGDSAMYLCASSFTTGTSSYNEQFFGPGTRLTVL.

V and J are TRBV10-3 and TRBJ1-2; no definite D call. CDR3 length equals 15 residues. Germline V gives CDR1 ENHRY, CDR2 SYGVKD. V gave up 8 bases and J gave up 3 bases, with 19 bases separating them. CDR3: CAIRPSKVEDYGYTF. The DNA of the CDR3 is TGTGCCATCCGGCCCTCAAAGGTCGAGGACTATGGCTACACCTTC.

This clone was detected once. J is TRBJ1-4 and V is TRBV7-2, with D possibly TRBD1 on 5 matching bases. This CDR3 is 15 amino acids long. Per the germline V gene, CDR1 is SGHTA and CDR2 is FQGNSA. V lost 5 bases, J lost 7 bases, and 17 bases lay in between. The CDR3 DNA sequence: TGTGCCAGCAGCGACCGGCGGGGGAGGGCTGAAAAACTGTTTTTT. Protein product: CASSDRRGRAEKLFF. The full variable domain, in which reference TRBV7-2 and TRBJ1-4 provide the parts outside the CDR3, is GAGVSQSPSNKVTEKGKDVELRCDPISGHTALYWYRQSLGQGLEFLIYFQGNSAPDKSGLPSDRFSAERTGGSVSTLTIQRTQQEDSAVYLCASSDRRGRAEKLFFGSGTQLSVL.

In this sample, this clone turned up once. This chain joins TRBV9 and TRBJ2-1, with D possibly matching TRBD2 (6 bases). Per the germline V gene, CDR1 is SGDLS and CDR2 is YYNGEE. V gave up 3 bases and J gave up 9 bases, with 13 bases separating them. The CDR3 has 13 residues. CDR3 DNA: TGTGCCAGCAGCGGGAGGGCCGGATTTGAGCAGTTCTTC. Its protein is CASSGRAGFEQFF. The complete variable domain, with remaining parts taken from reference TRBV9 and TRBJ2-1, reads DSGVTQTPKHLITATGQRVTLRCSPRSGDLSVYWYQQSLDQGLQFLIQYYNGEERAKGNILERFSAQQFPDLHSELNLSSLELGDSALYFCASSGRAGFEQFFGPGTRLTVL.

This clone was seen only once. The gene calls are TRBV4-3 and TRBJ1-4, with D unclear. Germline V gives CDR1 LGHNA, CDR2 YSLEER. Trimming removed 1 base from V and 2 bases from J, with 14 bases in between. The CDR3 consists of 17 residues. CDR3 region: CASSQGAISSTNEKLFF. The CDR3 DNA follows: TGCGCCAGCAGCCAAGGGGCCATTTCGAGTACTAATGAAAAACTGTTTTTT.

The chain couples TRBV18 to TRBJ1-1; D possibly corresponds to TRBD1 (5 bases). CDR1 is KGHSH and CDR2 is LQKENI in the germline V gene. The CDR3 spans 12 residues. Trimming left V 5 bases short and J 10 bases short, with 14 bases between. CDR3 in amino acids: CASSGSAGRAFF. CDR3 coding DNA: TGTGCCAGCTCAGGCAGCGCAGGGCGAGCTTTCTTT.

CDR3 residues: CASSLIAGGNYEQYF. The CDR3 bases are TGTGCCAGCAGCTTAATAGCGGGAGGTAACTACGAGCAGTACTTC. V usage is TRBV7-2 and J usage is TRBJ2-7, with TRBD2 identical over 10 bases. Looked up from germline, CDR1 is SGHTA and CDR2 is FQGNSA. With 2 bases clipped from V and 3 bases from J, the junction kept 4 bases outside the gene matches. The CDR3 runs to 15 residues. Complete variable domain (other parts from reference TRBV7-2 and TRBJ2-7): GAGVSQSPSNKVTEKGKDVELRCDPISGHTALYWYRQSLGQGLEFLIYFQGNSAPDKSGLPSDRFSAERTGGSVSTLTIQRTQQEDSAVYLCASSLIAGGNYEQYFGPGTRLTVT.

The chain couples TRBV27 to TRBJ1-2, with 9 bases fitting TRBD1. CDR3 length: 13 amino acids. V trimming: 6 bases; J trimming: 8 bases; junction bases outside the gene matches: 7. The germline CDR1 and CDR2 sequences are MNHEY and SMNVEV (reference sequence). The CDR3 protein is CASSPGTGLGYTF. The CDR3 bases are TGTGCCAGCAGCCCCGGGACAGGGCTCGGCTACACCTTC.

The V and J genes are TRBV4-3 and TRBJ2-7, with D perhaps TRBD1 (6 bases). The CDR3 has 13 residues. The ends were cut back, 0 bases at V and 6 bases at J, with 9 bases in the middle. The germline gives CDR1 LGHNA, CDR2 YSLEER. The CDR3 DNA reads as TGCGCCAGCAGCCAAGATTCGGACAGCGAGCAGTACTTC. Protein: CASSQDSDSEQYF.

The CDR3 bases are TGTGCCTGGAGTGTACAAGGGACAGTGGGTTATGGCTACACCTTC. Its translation is CAWSVQGTVGYGYTF. The chain recombines TRBV30 with TRBJ1-2; 7 nucleotides agree with TRBD1. Germline trimming cut 0 bases from V and 5 bases from J; bases unmatched to any gene: 9. In germline, CDR1 is GTSNPN, CDR2 SVGIG (reference sequence). The CDR3 contains 15 residues.

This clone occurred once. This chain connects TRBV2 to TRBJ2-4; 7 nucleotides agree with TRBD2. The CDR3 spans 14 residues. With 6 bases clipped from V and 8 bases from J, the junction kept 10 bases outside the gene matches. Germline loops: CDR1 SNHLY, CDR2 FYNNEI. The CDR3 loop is CASSRDSGEDIQYF. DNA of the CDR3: TGTGCCAGCAGCCGAGACAGCGGGGAGGACATTCAGTACTTC.

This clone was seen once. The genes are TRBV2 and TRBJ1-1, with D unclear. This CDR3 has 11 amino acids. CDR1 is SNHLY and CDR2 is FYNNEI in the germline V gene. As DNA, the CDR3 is TGTTCCGGGTCGATTACCACTGAAGCTTTCTTT. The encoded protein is CSGSITTEAFF.

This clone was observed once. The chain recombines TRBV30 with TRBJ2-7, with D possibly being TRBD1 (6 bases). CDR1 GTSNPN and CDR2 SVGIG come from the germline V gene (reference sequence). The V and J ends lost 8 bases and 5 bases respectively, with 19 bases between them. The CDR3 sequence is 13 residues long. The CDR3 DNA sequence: TGTGCCGGGATACAGGGTAATAGCAACGAGCAGTACTTC. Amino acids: CAGIQGNSNEQYF.

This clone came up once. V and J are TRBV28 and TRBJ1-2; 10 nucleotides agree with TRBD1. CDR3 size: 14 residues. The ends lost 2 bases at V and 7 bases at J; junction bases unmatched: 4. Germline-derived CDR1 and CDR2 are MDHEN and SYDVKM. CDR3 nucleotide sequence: TGTGCCAGCAGTTTAAGACAGGGGGCGCCTGGCTACACCTTC. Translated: CASSLRQGAPGYTF.

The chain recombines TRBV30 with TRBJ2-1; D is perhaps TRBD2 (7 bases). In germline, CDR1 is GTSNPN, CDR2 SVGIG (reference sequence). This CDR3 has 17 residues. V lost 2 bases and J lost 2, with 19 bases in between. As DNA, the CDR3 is TGTGCCTGGAGTTTCTACACGGGGGGCTTTACCTACAATGAGCAGTTCTTC. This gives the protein CAWSFYTGGFTYNEQFF.

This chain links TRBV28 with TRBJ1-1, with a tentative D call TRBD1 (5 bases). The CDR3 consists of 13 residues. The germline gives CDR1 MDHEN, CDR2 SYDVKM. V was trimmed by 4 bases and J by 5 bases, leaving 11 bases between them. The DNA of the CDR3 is TGTGCCAGCAGTTCCAGGGAGGGGACTGAAGCTTTCTTT. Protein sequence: CASSSREGTEAFF.

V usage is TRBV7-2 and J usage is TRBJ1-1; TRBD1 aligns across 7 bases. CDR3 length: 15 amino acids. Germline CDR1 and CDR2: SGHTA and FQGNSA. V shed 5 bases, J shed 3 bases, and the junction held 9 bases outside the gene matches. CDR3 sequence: CASSRRQGRYTEAFF. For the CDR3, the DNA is TGTGCCAGCAGCCGCAGACAGGGTCGGTACACTGAAGCTTTCTTT.

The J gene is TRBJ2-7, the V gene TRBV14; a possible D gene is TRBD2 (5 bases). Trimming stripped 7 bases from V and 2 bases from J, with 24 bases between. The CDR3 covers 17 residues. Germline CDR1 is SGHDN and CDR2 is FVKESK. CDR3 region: CASNPPRGFRGAYEQYF. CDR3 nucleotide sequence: TGTGCCAGCAACCCACCAAGAGGATTTCGGGGAGCCTACGAGCAGTACTTC.

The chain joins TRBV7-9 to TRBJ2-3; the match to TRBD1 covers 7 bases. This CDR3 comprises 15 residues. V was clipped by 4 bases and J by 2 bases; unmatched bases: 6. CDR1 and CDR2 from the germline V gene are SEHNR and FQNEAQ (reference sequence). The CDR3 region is CASSYGQVDTDTQYF. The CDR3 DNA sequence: TGTGCCAGCAGCTATGGACAGGTCGACACAGATACGCAGTATTTT.

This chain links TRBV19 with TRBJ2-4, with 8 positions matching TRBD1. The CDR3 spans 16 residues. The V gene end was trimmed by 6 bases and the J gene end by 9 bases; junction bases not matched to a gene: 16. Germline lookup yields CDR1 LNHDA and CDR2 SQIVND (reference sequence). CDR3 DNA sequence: TGTGCCAGTAGCTACTCCGGGGGCAGGGGGCGATCCATTCAGTACTTC. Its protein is CASSYSGGRGRSIQYF.

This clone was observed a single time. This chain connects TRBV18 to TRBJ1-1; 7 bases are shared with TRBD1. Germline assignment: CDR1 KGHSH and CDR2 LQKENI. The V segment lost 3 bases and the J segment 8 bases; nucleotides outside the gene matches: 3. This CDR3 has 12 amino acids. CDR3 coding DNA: TGTGCCAGCTCACCCGCGACAGGGGAAGCTTTCTTT. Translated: CASSPATGEAFF.

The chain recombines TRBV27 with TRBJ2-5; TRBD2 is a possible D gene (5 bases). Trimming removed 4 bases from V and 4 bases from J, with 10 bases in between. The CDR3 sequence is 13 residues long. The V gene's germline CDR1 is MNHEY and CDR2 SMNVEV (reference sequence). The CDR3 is CASSSEGAETQYF. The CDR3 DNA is TGTGCCAGCAGTTCCGAGGGCGCAGAGACCCAGTACTTC.

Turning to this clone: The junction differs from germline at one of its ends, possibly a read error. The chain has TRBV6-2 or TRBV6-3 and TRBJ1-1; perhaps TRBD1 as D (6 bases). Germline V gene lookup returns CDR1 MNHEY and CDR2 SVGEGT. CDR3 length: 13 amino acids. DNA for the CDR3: TGCGTCAGCAGTTATACAGGGTTGACTGAAGCTTTCTTT. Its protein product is CVSSYTGLTEAFF.

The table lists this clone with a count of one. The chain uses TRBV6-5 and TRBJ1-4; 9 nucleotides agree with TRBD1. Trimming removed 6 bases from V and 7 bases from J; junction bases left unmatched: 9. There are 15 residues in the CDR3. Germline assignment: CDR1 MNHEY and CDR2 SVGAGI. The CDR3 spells CASRLPGTGSEKLFF. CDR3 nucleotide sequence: TGTGCCAGCAGACTTCCAGGGACAGGGAGTGAAAAACTGTTTTTT.

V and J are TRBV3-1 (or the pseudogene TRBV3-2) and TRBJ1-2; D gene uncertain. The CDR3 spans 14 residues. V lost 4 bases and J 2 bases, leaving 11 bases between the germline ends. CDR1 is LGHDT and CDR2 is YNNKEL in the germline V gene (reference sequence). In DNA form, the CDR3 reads TGTGCCAGCAGCCGATCAGAAAAAAACTATGGCTACACCTTC. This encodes CASSRSEKNYGYTF.

As DNA, the CDR3 is TGTGCCAGCAGCTCCCAGACTAGCGGGGGCCCCCGCCGCGAGACCCAGTACTTC. This codes for CASSSQTSGGPRRETQYF. V gene TRBV13 combines with J gene TRBJ2-5, with 12 bases lining up with TRBD2. Germline V gives CDR1 PRHDT, CDR2 FYEKMQ (reference sequence). With 4 bases clipped from V and 5 bases from J, the junction kept 14 bases outside the gene matches. The CDR3 is 18 amino acids.

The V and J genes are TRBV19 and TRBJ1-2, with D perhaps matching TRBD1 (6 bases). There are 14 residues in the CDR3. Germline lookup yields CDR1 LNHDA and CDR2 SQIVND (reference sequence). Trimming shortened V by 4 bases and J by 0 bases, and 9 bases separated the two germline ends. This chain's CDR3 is CASSRGQTNYGYTF. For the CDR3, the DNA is TGTGCCAGTAGTAGGGGGCAAACTAACTATGGCTACACCTTC. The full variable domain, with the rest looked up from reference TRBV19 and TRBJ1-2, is DGGITQSPKYLFRKEGQNVTLSCEQNLNHDAMYWYRQDPGQGLRLIYYSQIVNDFQKGDIAEGYSVSREKKESFPLTVTSAQKNPTAFYLCASSRGQTNYGYTFGSGTRLTVV.